Following are 12 T cell receptor beta chains from one sample sequenced in a study of T-cell memory formation after mild COVID-19. Each CDR3 protein gets one entry after TCRdb re-called the 5' RACE reads with MiXCR. The table records around 50,000 distinct CDR3 sequences, 10% to 15% of them present only once. Sequencing input: PBMCs or a T cell subset sorted from them (not recorded which). These receptors all stem from a man between 18 and 29 years old who had mild COVID-19 (a few samples of this study predate the infection). Cell type and time point are not known.

This clonotype was counted between two and nine times. V gene TRBV6-5 combines with J gene TRBJ1-2; D perhaps matches TRBD1 (5 bases). The CDR3 length is 13 residues. V lost 5 bases and J 8 bases, leaving 15 bases between the germline ends. Looked up from germline, CDR1 is MNHEY and CDR2 is SVGAGI. The CDR3 sequence is CASSPDSTRGYTF. CDR3 DNA sequence: TGTGCCAGCAGTCCCGACAGTACCCGGGGCTACACCTTC.

This clonotype was counted between two and nine times. V usage is TRBV2 and J usage is TRBJ2-7, with D hard to call. V gave up 6 bases and J gave up 6 bases, with 12 bases separating them. The CDR3 has 12 amino acids. Germline CDR1 reads SNHLY; CDR2 reads FYNNEI. As DNA, the CDR3 is TGTGCCAGCAGGGTTGAGGTGGGCGAGCAGTACGTC. It encodes CASRVEVGEQYV.

The gene calls are TRBV9 and TRBJ2-1; D call uncertain. With 0 bases removed from V and 4 bases from J, the gap between germline ends came to 8 bases. From germline, CDR1 is SGDLS and CDR2 YYNGEE. The CDR3 is 14 amino acids. The CDR3 protein is CASSVEAVYNEQFF. The DNA of the CDR3 is TGTGCCAGCAGCGTAGAGGCGGTTTACAATGAGCAGTTCTTC.

In this sample, this clonotype turned up a few times. The chain combines TRBV28 with TRBJ2-6; the D gene is possibly TRBD1 (6 bases). Germline V gene lookup returns CDR1 MDHEN and CDR2 SYDVKM. Trimming cost V 5 bases and J 2 bases, with 13 bases left between them. The CDR3 runs 16 residues. The CDR3 is CASSIPPGAGANVLTF. The CDR3 DNA reads TGTGCCAGCAGTATCCCCCCAGGGGCTGGGGCCAACGTCCTGACTTTC.

V and J are TRBV9 and TRBJ2-7; 9 positions match TRBD1. Germline V gene lookup returns CDR1 SGDLS and CDR2 YYNGEE. Trimming at V came to 0 bases and at J to 4 bases, leaving 5 bases not matched to a gene. CDR3 length: 15 amino acids. For the CDR3, the DNA is TGTGCCAGCAGCGTAGGTGTGACAGGGGGTTACGAGCAGTACTTC. Its protein is CASSVGVTGGYEQYF.

This clonotype was counted only a few times. The rearrangement joins TRBV27 to TRBJ2-4; D assignment may be TRBD1 or TRBD2 (5 bases each). CDR1 is MNHEY and CDR2 is SMNVEV in the germline V gene (reference sequence). Trimming left V 4 bases short and J 7 bases short, with 11 bases between. The CDR3 is made up of 13 amino acids. DNA of the CDR3: TGTGCCAGCAGTTCCGGGGCCTTGAACATTCAGTACTTC. Translating it yields CASSSGALNIQYF.

V and J are TRBV6-5 and TRBJ1-1; perhaps TRBD1 as D (5 bases). V was trimmed by 6 bases and J by 4 bases, leaving 15 bases between them. Germline V gene lookup returns CDR1 MNHEY and CDR2 SVGAGI. The CDR3 is 14 amino acids. Written as DNA, the CDR3 is TGTGCCAGCAGACCCCGGGACCGGGTCACTGAAGCTTTCTTT. Amino acids: CASRPRDRVTEAFF.

The chain has TRBV10-3 and TRBJ2-3; 8 nucleotides align to TRBD2. The CDR3 contains 14 residues. The ends lost 8 bases at V and 0 bases at J; junction bases unmatched: 4. Germline CDR1 is ENHRY and CDR2 is SYGVKD. CDR3 nucleotide sequence: TGTGCCATCGGATCTAGCGGGAGCACAGATACGCAGTATTTT. It specifies CAIGSSGSTDTQYF.

This clonotype was detected ten times or more. The rearrangement uses TRBV7-2 and TRBJ1-5; maybe TRBD1 (6 bases). The CDR3 runs 12 residues. CDR1 and CDR2 from the germline V gene are SGHTA and FQGNSA. V dropped 5 bases and J dropped 7 bases, with 9 bases sitting between them. CDR3: CASSKGGQPQHF. The DNA for the CDR3 is TGTGCCAGCAGCAAGGGGGGACAGCCCCAGCATTTT. Looking up the rest from reference TRBV7-2 and TRBJ1-5 gives the full variable domain: GAGVSQSPSNKVTEKGKDVELRCDPISGHTALYWYRQSLGQGLEFLIYFQGNSAPDKSGLPSDRFSAERTGGSVSTLTIQRTQQEDSAVYLCASSKGGQPQHFGDGTRLSIL.

The sample holds a few counts of this clonotype. This chain uses TRBV20-1 with TRBJ1-1; TRBD1 agrees at 7 bases. This CDR3 contains 14 residues. From germline, CDR1 is DFQATT and CDR2 SNEGSKA (reference sequence). J was trimmed by 6 bases and V by 4 bases; bases with no gene match: 11. The CDR3: CSAKGRTGVSEAFF. The CDR3 nucleotides read TGCAGTGCTAAGGGGAGGACAGGCGTCTCTGAAGCTTTCTTT.

This clonotype was seen only a few times. The rearrangement links TRBV6-2 or TRBV6-3 to TRBJ2-1; TRBD2 matches at 13 bases. Germline values: CDR1 MNHEY, CDR2 SVGEGT. The CDR3 is 15 residues long. Germline trimming cut 4 bases from V and 3 bases from J; bases unmatched to any gene: 0. The DNA of the CDR3 is TGTGCCAGCAGTTGGACTAGCGGGGGCTACAATGAGCAGTTCTTC. This sequence encodes CASSWTSGGYNEQFF.

The V gene is TRBV9, the J gene TRBJ2-5; tentative D call: TRBD2 (6 bases). V gave up 3 bases and J gave up 2 bases, with 8 bases separating them. In germline, CDR1 is SGDLS, CDR2 YYNGEE. The CDR3 length is 13 residues. The CDR3 loop is CASSAGTQETQYF. Here the CDR3 DNA reads TGTGCCAGCAGCGCCGGGACTCAAGAGACCCAGTACTTC. Filled out from reference TRBV9 and TRBJ2-5, the complete variable domain reads DSGVTQTPKHLITATGQRVTLRCSPRSGDLSVYWYQQSLDQGLQFLIQYYNGEERAKGNILERFSAQQFPDLHSELNLSSLELGDSALYFCASSAGTQETQYFGPGTRLLVL.